The rows below give T cell receptor beta chains drawn from one sample of a study of cytomegalovirus exposure and HLA in healthy donors. TCRdb's copy holds only in-frame clones and misses some; the assay was immunoSEQ multiplex PCR. Among 250,000 or so clones listed, approximately 91% were seen once. The sample consisted of PBMCs. Receptors were obtained from a girl aged 2 to 9 in good health and CMV-seronegative. The CDR3 runs from the conserved cysteine through the conserved F or W. Fields, in order: D gene, clone size, V gene, J gene, CDR3 protein. A D gene is named only where the DNA matches it firmly. Some rows mark clone size as missing; the rest say once, few, many or name a class of expanded clone.

>.|.|TRBV13|TRBJ1-3
CASSLQGARGNTIYF
>.|.|TRBV4-1|TRBJ2-1
CASSPTTFYNEQFF
>TRBD2|.|TRBV2|TRBJ2-1
CASSTLASGANNEQFF
>TRBD2|.|TRBV6-1|TRBJ2-1
CASSEAGLAGGPTYNEQFF
>TRBD1|.|TRBV6-5|TRBJ1-2
CASSYTTGHGYTF
>TRBD2|few|TRBV4-1|TRBJ2-1
CASSQATSGWWAEQFF
>TRBD1|once|TRBV6-6|TRBJ2-1
CASSRGQGSYNEQFF
>TRBD2|.|TRBV5-1|TRBJ2-5
CASGKIAGNMETQYF
>TRBD2|.|TRBV11-3|TRBJ2-1
CASTLPAGSEQFF
>TRBD1|.|TRBV6-5|TRBJ2-1
CASSETGGLEQFF
>.|.|TRBV5-8|TRBJ2-3
CASSLGRGSTDTQYF
>.|.|TRBV25-1|TRBJ2-5
CASSPLGQEETQYF
>.|.|TRBV6-1|TRBJ2-5
CASSESGRETQYF
>.|.|TRBV19|TRBJ1-2
CASSISVYGYTF
>.|.|TRBV5-1|TRBJ1-2
CASRLTGAANYGYTF
>TRBD2|.|TRBV30|TRBJ2-3
CAWNYGGKRTDTQYF
>TRBD1|.|TRBV6-5|TRBJ1-2
CASNPRGTGSYGYTF
>.|.|TRBV10-1|TRBJ1-1
CATRNGDTKGSTEAFF
>TRBD2|.|TRBV10-1|TRBJ2-3
CASSATSGVSTDTQYF
>.|.|TRBV29-1|TRBJ1-2
CSVPYSRGGYTF
>.|.|TRBV7-2|TRBJ1-4
CASSLRSLGEKLFF
>.|few|TRBV6-1|TRBJ2-6
CASSQTVSGANVLTF
>TRBD1|.|TRBV4-1|TRBJ1-3
CASSQCDRACLAEDTIYF
>.|.|TRBV30|TRBJ1-4
CAWGGRGGNEKLFF
>.|.|TRBV29-1|TRBJ2-7
CSVDLSDSYEQYF
>.|.|TRBV20-1|TRBJ1-6
CSARDRVALHF
>.|.|TRBV10-2|TRBJ1-2
CASSDSPGTPHTF
>.|.|TRBV30|TRBJ1-1
CAWSPPRAGAFF
>.|.|TRBV7-2|TRBJ1-5
CASSWYSNQPLHF
>.|.|TRBV18|TRBJ1-4
CASSRTGDYNEKLFF
>TRBD1|once|TRBV13|TRBJ2-3
CASRGDRSTDTQYF
>.|few|TRBV2|TRBJ1-6
CASSEAPGVGLTNSPLHF
>.|.|TRBV4-1|TRBJ1-6
CASSQGPRSSYNSPLHF
>TRBD1|.|TRBV27|TRBJ1-2
CASSSDRGRYGYTF
>.|.|TRBV6-1|TRBJ2-3
CASSASDTQYF
>.|once|TRBV20-1|TRBJ2-7
CSARVDWEQYF